This entry lists 11 T cell receptor beta chains sequenced from one sample in a study of vaccination effects on CD4 cells after COVID-19. Their target antigens are unknown. Sequencing was preceded by expansion of antigen-specific CD4+ T cells with viral peptide pools in the ViraFEST assay. The culture ran for 10 days before CD4+ T cells were isolated. BNT162b2 vaccine or mRNA-1273 vaccine was given to participants in two doses. Generated by immunoSEQ multiplex PCR, the TCRdb table keeps only in-frame clones and is missing some. The repertoire holds 70,000 to 95,000 clones, with under 80% as singletons. This sample comprised CD4+ T cells from PBMCs cultured with HCoV-OC43 spike peptides, obtained after COVID-19 vaccination. Subset reported: HCoV-OC43 spike overlapping peptide pool stimulation. Receptor source: a human donor who received a COVID-19 vaccine.

The V and J genes are TRBV6-1 and TRBJ2-1; 10 bases map to TRBD2. Germline lookup yields CDR1 MNHNS and CDR2 SASEGT. Losses at the gene ends were 5 bases for V and 3 bases for J; bases not matched to a gene: 4. The CDR3 covers 15 residues. The CDR3 DNA reads as TGTGCCAGCAGTTTAAAGCGGGGGGGCTACAATGAGCAGTTCTTC. Amino acid sequence: CASSLKRGGYNEQFF.

The V gene is TRBV11-2, the J gene TRBJ1-2; 7 nucleotides align to TRBD1. Germline V gene sequence: CDR1 SGHAT, CDR2 FQNNGV. The CDR3 covers 15 residues. Unmatched junction bases numbered 10, after V lost 5 bases and J lost 4 bases. CDR3 nucleotide sequence: TGTGCCAGCAGCCACCGGGACAGTGAAGTCTATGGCTACACCTTC. It translates to CASSHRDSEVYGYTF.

This chain connects TRBV6-1 to TRBJ2-3; D unresolved. V lost 2 bases and J lost 0, with 12 bases in between. Germline loops: CDR1 MNHNS, CDR2 SASEGT. CDR3 length: 16 amino acids. The CDR3 nucleotides are TGTGCCAGCAGTGAACGGCGGACGACTAGCACAGATACGCAGTATTTT. Protein: CASSERRTTSTDTQYF.

This clone was found once. CDR3 DNA: TGCGCCAGCAGGCGCACCGGGACGGCGGACAATGAGCAGTTCTTC. Translated: CASRRTGTADNEQFF. The rearrangement links TRBV5-1 to TRBJ2-1; D might be TRBD1 or TRBD2, each matching 5 bases. The CDR3 contains 15 residues. Trimming pared 5 bases from V and 5 bases from J, leaving 17 bases between. Germline CDR1 reads SGHRS; CDR2 reads YFSETQ.

The rearrangement links TRBV18 to TRBJ2-7; D possibly corresponds to TRBD1 (6 bases). Trimming left V 2 bases short and J 3 bases short, with 8 bases between. The length of the CDR3 is 13 residues. Germline V gives CDR1 KGHSH, CDR2 LQKENI. The CDR3 here is CASSPGGSYEQYV. In nucleotides, the CDR3 is TGTGCCAGCTCACCAGGGGGCAGCTACGAGCAGTACGTC.

V usage is TRBV6-5 and J usage is TRBJ1-1; a possible D gene is TRBD1 (6 bases). Germline loops: CDR1 MNHEY, CDR2 SVGAGI. The CDR3 is 15 residues long. The V end lost 7 bases, the J end lost 0 bases, and 15 bases lay between the germline ends. This chain's CDR3 is CASKTGYNLNTEAFF. In DNA form, the CDR3 reads TGTGCCAGCAAGACAGGTTATAATCTGAACACTGAAGCTTTCTTT.

J is TRBJ2-3 and V is TRBV15; 7 nucleotides agree with TRBD1. J lost 5 bases, V lost 3 bases, and 5 bases had no gene match. CDR3 length: 14 amino acids. CDR1 LNHNV and CDR2 YYDKDF come from the germline V gene (reference sequence). The CDR3 coding sequence is TGTGCCACCAGCAGCAGACAGGGCGGAGATACGCAGTATTTT. This codes for CATSSRQGGDTQYF.

CDR3 sequence: CASSGAVYSPLHF. DNA of the CDR3: TGCGCCAGCAGTGGGGCCGTGTATTCACCCCTCCACTTT. This chain links TRBV10-2 with TRBJ1-6; no firm D call. The CDR3 contains 13 residues. Germline-derived CDR1 and CDR2 are WSHSY and SAAADI. Trimming took 4 bases from V and 8 from J, leaving 9 bases between them.

The chain employs TRBV27 and TRBJ2-1, with 7 bases identical to TRBD1. The CDR3 runs to 14 residues. V was pared by 7 bases and J by 3 bases, with 6 bases of the junction left unmatched. Per germline, CDR1 MNHEY and CDR2 SMNVEV (reference sequence). In DNA form, the CDR3 reads TGTGCCAGCATAAGACAGGGCAACTACAATGAGCAGTTCTTC. This encodes CASIRQGNYNEQFF.

V gene TRBV5-4 combines with J gene TRBJ2-1, with D possibly called TRBD1 or TRBD2 (6 bases each). V was trimmed by 0 bases and J by 8 bases, leaving 9 bases between them. The CDR3 contains 13 residues. Germline assignment: CDR1 SGHNT and CDR2 YYREEE (reference sequence). Here the CDR3 DNA reads TGTGCCAGCAGCTTGGCAGGGGAGGATGAGCAGTTCTTC. Protein sequence: CASSLAGEDEQFF.

The chain recombines TRBV7-6 with TRBJ2-1, with TRBD1 matching over 11 bases. V trimming: 4 bases; J trimming: 10 bases; junction bases outside the gene matches: 12. This CDR3 region has 16 residues. CDR1 and CDR2 from the germline V gene are SGHVS and FNYEAQ. As DNA, the CDR3 is TGTGCCAGCAGCTCATCCGGACAGGGGGCGGTCAAGGAGCAGTTCTTC. Translated, it gives CASSSSGQGAVKEQFF. The complete variable domain, with remaining parts taken from reference TRBV7-6 and TRBJ2-1, reads GAGVSQSPRYKVTKRGQDVALRCDPISGHVSLYWYRQALGQGPEFLTYFNYEAQQDKSGLPNDRFSAERPEGSISTLTIQRTEQRDSAMYRCASSSSGQGAVKEQFFGPGTRLTVL.